The 12 T cell receptor beta chains listed next were all sequenced from one sample in a study of blood T cell repertoires in COVID-19. Clones were read by immunoSEQ multiplex PCR, and TCRdb kept only the in-frame ones, dropping some. The sample holds about 99,000 clones, about 87% seen once. The specimen sequenced was peripheral blood. The receptor set was obtained from a human donor in a cohort sampled during active or convalescent COVID-19.

This chain connects TRBV28 to TRBJ2-7, with TRBD1 identical over 12 bases. This CDR3 comprises 15 residues. The germline V gene encodes CDR1 MDHEN and CDR2 SYDVKM. V was clipped by 5 bases and J by 2 bases; unmatched bases: 4. The chain's CDR3 is CASSRDRGRTYEQYF. CDR3 DNA sequence: TGTGCCAGCAGTCGGGACAGGGGGCGCACCTACGAGCAGTACTTC.

The chain combines TRBV24-1 with TRBJ2-2; TRBD2 agrees at 8 bases. Per the germline V gene, CDR1 is KGHDR and CDR2 is SFDVKD. The CDR3 spans 15 residues. Trimming cost V 4 bases and J 3 bases; bases outside gene matches: 3. The CDR3 DNA reads as TGTGCCACCAGTGACCGTAGCGGGGACACCGGGGAGCTGTTTTTT. Its translation: CATSDRSGDTGELFF.

The rearrangement joins TRBV3-1 (or the pseudogene TRBV3-2) to TRBJ1-2; D is perhaps TRBD1 (5 bases). Germline-derived CDR1 and CDR2 are LGHDT and YNNKEL (reference sequence). This CDR3 contains 15 residues. Deletions cut 0 bases from V and 4 bases from J, with 12 bases between. The CDR3 here is CASSQDPRGTYGYTF. CDR3 in DNA: TGTGCCAGCAGCCAAGACCCTAGGGGCACCTATGGCTACACCTTC.

This chain connects TRBV5-1 to TRBJ1-1; tentatively, D is TRBD1 (6 bases). The V end lost 1 base, the J end lost 0 bases, and 10 bases lay between the germline ends. This CDR3 spans 15 amino acids. Germline values: CDR1 SGHRS, CDR2 YFSETQ. CDR3 protein: CASSLTTGMNTEAFF. CDR3 sequence (DNA): TGCGCCAGCAGCTTGACGACAGGCATGAACACTGAAGCTTTCTTT. Combining the CDR3 with reference TRBV5-1 and TRBJ1-1 gives the whole variable domain KAGVTQTPRYLIKTRGQQVTLSCSPISGHRSVSWYQQTPGQGLQFLFEYFSETQRNKGNFPGRFSGRQFSNSRSEMNVSTLELGDSALYLCASSLTTGMNTEAFFGQGTRLTVV.

The chain employs TRBV7-3 and TRBJ1-2; the D gene is possibly TRBD1 (6 bases). V lost 5 bases to trimming and J lost 4 bases, with 14 bases between them. The CDR3 runs to 14 residues. CDR1 SGHTA and CDR2 FQGTGA come from the germline V gene. As DNA, the CDR3 is TGTGCCAGCAGCCCCGACAGGAGACCCTATGGCTACACCTTC. Translated, it gives CASSPDRRPYGYTF.

CDR3 DNA: TGTGCCAGCAGCTTCTCGGGTTGGGTGAAAGCTTTCTTT. This translates into CASSFSGWVKAFF. The genes are TRBV7-2 and TRBJ1-1; D not resolved. The V end lost 3 bases, the J end lost 9 bases, and 14 bases lay between the germline ends. This CDR3 has 13 amino acids. The germline V gene encodes CDR1 SGHTA and CDR2 FQGNSA.

This clone was seen only once. The chain links TRBV7-2 to TRBJ2-2, with a possible D match to TRBD2 (6 bases). The CDR3 totals 16 residues. From germline, CDR1 is SGHTA and CDR2 FQGNSA. The V end was cut by 5 bases, the J end by 4 bases, with 17 bases between. CDR3 residues: CASSPSGGKFTGELFF. CDR3 DNA sequence: TGTGCCAGCAGCCCCTCGGGCGGGAAATTCACCGGGGAGCTGTTTTTT.

This clone has a handful of counts. The gene calls are TRBV9 and TRBJ1-2; D perhaps matches TRBD1 (6 bases). The CDR3 loop spans 13 amino acids. Germline V lookup: CDR1 SGDLS, CDR2 YYNGEE. Trimming pared 4 bases from V and 13 bases from J, leaving 20 bases between. CDR3 loop: CASSPDPTGPSTF. The CDR3 DNA sequence: TGTGCCAGCAGCCCGGACCCCACAGGGCCCAGCACCTTC.

The V call is TRBV4-1, the J call TRBJ2-2, with D hard to call. The CDR3 runs to 16 residues. The germline V gene encodes CDR1 MGHRA and CDR2 YSYEKL. Deletions cut 0 bases from V and 1 base from J, with 9 bases between. CDR3 DNA sequence: TGCGCCAGCAGCCAAGAGCCCCTGCGGAACACCGGGGAGCTGTTTTTT. This translates into CASSQEPLRNTGELFF.

J is TRBJ2-1 and V is TRBV6-5; 12 bases are shared with TRBD1. The CDR3 spans 15 residues. Trimming removed 6 bases from V and 7 bases from J; junction bases left unmatched: 7. CDR1 and CDR2 (germline): MNHEY, SVGAGI. This CDR3 reads CASRRPGQGANEQFF. The CDR3 coding sequence is TGTGCCAGCAGGCGACCGGGACAGGGGGCAAATGAGCAGTTCTTC.

The genes are TRBV29-1 and TRBJ2-5; 9 nucleotides align to TRBD1. With 8 bases clipped from V and 5 bases from J, the junction kept 15 bases outside the gene matches. The CDR3 covers 15 residues. CDR1 and CDR2 from the germline V gene are SQVTM and ANQGSEA. The CDR3 region has the DNA TGCAGCACGTGCCGGGACAGGGCTCCCGGGGAGACCCAGTACTTC. It translates to CSTCRDRAPGETQYF.

V is TRBV9 and J is TRBJ2-3; 9 nucleotides align to TRBD2. The germline V gene encodes CDR1 SGDLS and CDR2 YYNGEE. With 4 bases clipped from V and 3 bases from J, the junction kept 12 bases outside the gene matches. The CDR3 runs to 17 residues. The CDR3 sequence: CASSPEASGVLTDTQYF. The CDR3 DNA sequence: TGTGCCAGCAGCCCGGAGGCTAGCGGGGTATTAACAGATACGCAGTATTTT. The whole variable domain, filled in from reference TRBV9 and TRBJ2-3, reads DSGVTQTPKHLITATGQRVTLRCSPRSGDLSVYWYQQSLDQGLQFLIQYYNGEERAKGNILERFSAQQFPDLHSELNLSSLELGDSALYFCASSPEASGVLTDTQYFGPGTRLTVL.